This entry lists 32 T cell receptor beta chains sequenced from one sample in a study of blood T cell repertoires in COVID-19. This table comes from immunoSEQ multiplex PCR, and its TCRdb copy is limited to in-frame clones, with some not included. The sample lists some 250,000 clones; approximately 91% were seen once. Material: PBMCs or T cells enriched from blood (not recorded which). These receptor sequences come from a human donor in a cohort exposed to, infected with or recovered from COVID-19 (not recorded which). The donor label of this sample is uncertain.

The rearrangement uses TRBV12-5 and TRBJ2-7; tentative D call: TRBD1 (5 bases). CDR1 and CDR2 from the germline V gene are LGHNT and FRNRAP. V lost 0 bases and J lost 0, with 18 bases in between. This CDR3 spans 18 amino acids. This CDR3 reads CASGLVIRLRQPSYEQYF. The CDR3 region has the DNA TGTGCTAGTGGTTTGGTAATACGGCTTCGACAGCCCTCCTACGAGCAGTACTTC.

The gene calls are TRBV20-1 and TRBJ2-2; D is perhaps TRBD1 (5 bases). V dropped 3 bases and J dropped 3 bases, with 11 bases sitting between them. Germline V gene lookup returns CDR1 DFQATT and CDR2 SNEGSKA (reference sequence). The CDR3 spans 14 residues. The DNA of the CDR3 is TGCAGTGCTAGTAAGGGGATGGACACCGGGGAGCTGTTTTTT. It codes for CSASKGMDTGELFF.

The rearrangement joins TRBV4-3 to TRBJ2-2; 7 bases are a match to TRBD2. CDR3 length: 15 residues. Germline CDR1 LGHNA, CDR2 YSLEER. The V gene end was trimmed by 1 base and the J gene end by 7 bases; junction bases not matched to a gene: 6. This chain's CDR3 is CASSQGPRGGGELFF. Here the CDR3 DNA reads TGCGCCAGCAGCCAAGGCCCCCGCGGGGGCGGGGAGCTGTTTTTT.

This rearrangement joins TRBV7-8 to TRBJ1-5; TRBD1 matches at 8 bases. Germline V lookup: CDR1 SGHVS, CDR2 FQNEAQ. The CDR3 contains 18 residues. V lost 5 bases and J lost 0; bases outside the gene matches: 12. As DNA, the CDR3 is TGTGCCAGCAGCCCCCGGGACAGGCTGATCTATAGCAATCAGCCCCAGCATTTT. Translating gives CASSPRDRLIYSNQPQHF.

This chain's CDR3 is CASSRQGPYNEQFF. As DNA, the CDR3 is TGTGCCAGCAGCCGACAGGGACCCTACAATGAGCAGTTCTTC. The chain links TRBV27 to TRBJ2-1; 7 nucleotides agree with TRBD1. The CDR3 runs 14 residues. Trimming cost V 6 bases and J 2 bases; bases outside gene matches: 4. Germline V gene sequence: CDR1 MNHEY, CDR2 SMNVEV (reference sequence).

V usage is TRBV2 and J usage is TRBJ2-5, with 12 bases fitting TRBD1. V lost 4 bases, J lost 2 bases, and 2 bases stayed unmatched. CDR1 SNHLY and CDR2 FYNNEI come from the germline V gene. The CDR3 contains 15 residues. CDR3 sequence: CASSGGQGAQETQYF. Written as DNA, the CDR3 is TGTGCCAGCAGTGGGGGACAGGGGGCTCAAGAGACCCAGTACTTC.

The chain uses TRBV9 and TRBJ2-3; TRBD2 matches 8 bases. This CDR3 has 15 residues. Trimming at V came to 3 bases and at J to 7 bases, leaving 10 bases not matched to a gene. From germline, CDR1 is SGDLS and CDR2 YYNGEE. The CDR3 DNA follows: TGTGCCAGCAGCGCGACGGGGCTAGCGGGCCATACGCAGTATTTT. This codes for CASSATGLAGHTQYF.

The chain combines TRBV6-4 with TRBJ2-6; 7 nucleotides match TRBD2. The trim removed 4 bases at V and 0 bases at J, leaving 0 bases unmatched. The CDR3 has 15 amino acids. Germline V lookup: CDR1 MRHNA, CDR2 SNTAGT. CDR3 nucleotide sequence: TGTGCCAGCAGTGGGACTAGCTCTGGGGCCAACGTCCTGACTTTC. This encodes CASSGTSSGANVLTF.

The CDR3 DNA is TGTGCCAGCAGTTTGGGACTAGCGGGGGTCAATGAGCAGTTCTTC. This translates into CASSLGLAGVNEQFF. The chain recombines TRBV6-2 or TRBV6-3 with TRBJ2-1; 14 bases fit TRBD2. CDR1 is MNHEY and CDR2 is SVGEGT in the germline V gene. Unmatched junction bases numbered 2, after V lost 4 bases and J lost 6 bases. This CDR3 region has 15 residues.

The CDR3 is CASSARTAGNEQYF. DNA of the CDR3: TGTGCCAGCAGCGCTCGGACAGCCGGGAACGAGCAGTACTTC. The chain recombines TRBV9 with TRBJ2-7; D is perhaps TRBD1 (6 bases). V lost 3 bases and J lost 5, with 15 bases in between. Germline V gene sequence: CDR1 SGDLS, CDR2 YYNGEE. CDR3 length: 14 residues.

The CDR3 DNA reads as TGCAGCGTTGAACGGCCAGGGATGGGTGGCTACACCTTC. Translation gives CSVERPGMGGYTF. The rearrangement links TRBV29-1 to TRBJ1-2; D may be TRBD1 (5 bases). Germline CDR1 SQVTM, CDR2 ANQGSEA. This CDR3 is built from 13 residues. Trimming cost V 2 bases and J 7 bases, with 14 bases left between them. Full variable domain (rest looked up from reference TRBV29-1 and TRBJ1-2): SAVISQKPSRDICQRGTSLTIQCQVDSQVTMMFWYRQQPGQSLTLIATANQGSEATYESGFVIDKFPISRPNLTFSTLTVSNMSPEDSSIYLCSVERPGMGGYTFGSGTRLTVV.

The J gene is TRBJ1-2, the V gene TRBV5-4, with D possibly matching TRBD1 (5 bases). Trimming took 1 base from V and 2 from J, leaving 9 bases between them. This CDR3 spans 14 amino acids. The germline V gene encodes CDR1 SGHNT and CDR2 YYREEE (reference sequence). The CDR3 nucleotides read TGTGCCAGCAGCTTGAGTTCAGGGAACTATGGCTACACCTTC. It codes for CASSLSSGNYGYTF.

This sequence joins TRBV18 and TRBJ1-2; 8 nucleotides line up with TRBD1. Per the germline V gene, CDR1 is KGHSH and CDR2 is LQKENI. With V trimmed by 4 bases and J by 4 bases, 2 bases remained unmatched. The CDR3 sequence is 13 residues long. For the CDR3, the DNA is TGTGCCAGCTCACGAACAGGGGGCTATGGCTACACCTTC. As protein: CASSRTGGYGYTF. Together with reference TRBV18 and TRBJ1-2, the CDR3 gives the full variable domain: NAGVMQNPRHLVRRRGQEARLRCSPMKGHSHVYWYRQLPEEGLKFMVYLQKENIIDESGMPKERFSAEFPKEGPSILRIQQVVRGDSAAYFCASSRTGGYGYTFGSGTRLTVV.

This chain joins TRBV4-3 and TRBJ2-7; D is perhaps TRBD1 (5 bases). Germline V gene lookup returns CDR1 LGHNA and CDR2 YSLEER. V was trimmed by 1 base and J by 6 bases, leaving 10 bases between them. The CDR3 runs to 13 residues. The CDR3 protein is CASSQVQGGEQYF. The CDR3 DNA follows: TGCGCCAGCAGCCAAGTTCAGGGTGGCGAGCAGTACTTC.

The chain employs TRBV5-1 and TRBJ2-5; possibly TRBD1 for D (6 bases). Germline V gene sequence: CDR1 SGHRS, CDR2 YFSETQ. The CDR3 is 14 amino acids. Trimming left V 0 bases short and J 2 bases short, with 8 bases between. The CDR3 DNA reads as TGCGCCAGCAGCTTGGTGGGGGCACAAGAGACCCAGTACTTC. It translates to CASSLVGAQETQYF.

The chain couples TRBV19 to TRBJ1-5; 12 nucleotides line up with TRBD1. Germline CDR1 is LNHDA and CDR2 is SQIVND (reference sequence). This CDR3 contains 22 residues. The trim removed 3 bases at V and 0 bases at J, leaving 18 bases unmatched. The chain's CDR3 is CASSMGTGGRVPLRYSNQPQHF. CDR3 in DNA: TGTGCCAGTAGTATGGGGACAGGGGGCCGAGTACCGCTCCGATATAGCAATCAGCCCCAGCATTTT. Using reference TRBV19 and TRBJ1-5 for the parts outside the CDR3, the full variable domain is DGGITQSPKYLFRKEGQNVTLSCEQNLNHDAMYWYRQDPGQGLRLIYYSQIVNDFQKGDIAEGYSVSREKKESFPLTVTSAQKNPTAFYLCASSMGTGGRVPLRYSNQPQHFGDGTRLSIL.

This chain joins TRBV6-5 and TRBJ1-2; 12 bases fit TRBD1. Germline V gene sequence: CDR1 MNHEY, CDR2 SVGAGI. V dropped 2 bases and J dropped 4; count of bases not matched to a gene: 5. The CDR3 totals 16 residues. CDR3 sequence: CASSYLSGQGAYGYTF. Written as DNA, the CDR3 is TGTGCCAGCAGTTACCTTTCGGGACAGGGGGCCTATGGCTACACCTTC.

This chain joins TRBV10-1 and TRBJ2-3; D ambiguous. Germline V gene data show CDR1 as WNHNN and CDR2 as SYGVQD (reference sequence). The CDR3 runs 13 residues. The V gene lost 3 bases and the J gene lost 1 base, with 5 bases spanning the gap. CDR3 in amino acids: CASSDRGTDTQYF. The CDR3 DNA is TGCGCCAGCAGTGATCGAGGCACAGATACGCAGTATTTT.

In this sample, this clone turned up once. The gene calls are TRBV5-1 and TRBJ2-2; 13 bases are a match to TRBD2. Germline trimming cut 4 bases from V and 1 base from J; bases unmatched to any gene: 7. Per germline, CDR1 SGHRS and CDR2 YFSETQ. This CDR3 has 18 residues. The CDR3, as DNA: TGCGCCAGCAGCCCGACTAGCGGGGGGTACGGGAACACCGGGGAGCTGTTTTTT. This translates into CASSPTSGGYGNTGELFF.

CDR3 nucleotides: TGTGCCAGTAGTATCCACAGGGGTTACAATCAGCCCCAGCATTTT. Protein: CASSIHRGYNQPQHF. V usage is TRBV19 and J usage is TRBJ1-5; 7 bases agree with TRBD1. CDR3 length: 15 residues. J was trimmed by 3 bases and V by 3 bases; bases with no gene match: 5. Germline loops: CDR1 LNHDA, CDR2 SQIVND (reference sequence).

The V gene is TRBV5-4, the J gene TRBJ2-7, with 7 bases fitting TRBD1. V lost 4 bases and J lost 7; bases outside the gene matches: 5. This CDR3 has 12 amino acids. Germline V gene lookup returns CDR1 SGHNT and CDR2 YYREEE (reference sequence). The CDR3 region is CASSGTDHEQYF. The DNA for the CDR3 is TGTGCCAGCAGCGGGACAGACCATGAGCAGTACTTC. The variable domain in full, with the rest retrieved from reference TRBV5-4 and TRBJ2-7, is ETGVTQSPTHLIKTRGQQVTLRCSSQSGHNTVSWYQQALGQGPQFIFQYYREEENGRGNFPPRFSGLQFPNYSSELNVNALELDDSALYLCASSGTDHEQYFGPGTRLTVT.

CDR3 loop: CASIRDRGATNEKLFF. The DNA for the CDR3 is TGTGCCAGCATCCGGGACAGGGGAGCAACTAATGAAAAACTGTTTTTT. This sequence joins TRBV2 and TRBJ1-4; 10 nucleotides match TRBD1. Germline V CDR1 and CDR2: SNHLY, FYNNEI. CDR3 length equals 16 residues. The V and J ends lost 7 bases and 0 bases, in that order; junction bases with no gene match: 5. The whole variable domain, filled in from reference TRBV2 and TRBJ1-4, reads EPEVTQTPSHQVTQMGQEVILRCVPISNHLYFYWYRQILGQKVEFLVSFYNNEISEKSEIFDDQFSVERPDGSNFTLKIRSTKLEDSAMYFCASIRDRGATNEKLFFGSGTQLSVL.

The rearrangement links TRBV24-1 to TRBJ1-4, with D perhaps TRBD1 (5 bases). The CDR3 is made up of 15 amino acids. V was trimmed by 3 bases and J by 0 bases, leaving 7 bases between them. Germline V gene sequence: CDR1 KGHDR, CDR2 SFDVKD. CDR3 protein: CATSDTGATNEKLFF. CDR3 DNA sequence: TGTGCCACCAGTGATACGGGGGCAACTAATGAAAAACTGTTTTTT.

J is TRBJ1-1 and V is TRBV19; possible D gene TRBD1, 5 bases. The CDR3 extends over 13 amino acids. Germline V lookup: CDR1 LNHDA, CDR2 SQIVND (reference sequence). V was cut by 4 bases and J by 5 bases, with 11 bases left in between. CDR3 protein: CASSTGVWTEAFF. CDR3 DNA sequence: TGTGCCAGTAGTACGGGGGTATGGACTGAAGCTTTCTTT.

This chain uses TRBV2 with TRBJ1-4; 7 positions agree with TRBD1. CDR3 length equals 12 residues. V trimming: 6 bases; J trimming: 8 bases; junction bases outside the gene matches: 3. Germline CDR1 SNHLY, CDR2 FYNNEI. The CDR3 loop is CASRRDSEKLFF. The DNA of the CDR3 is TGTGCCAGCAGAAGGGACAGCGAAAAACTGTTTTTT.

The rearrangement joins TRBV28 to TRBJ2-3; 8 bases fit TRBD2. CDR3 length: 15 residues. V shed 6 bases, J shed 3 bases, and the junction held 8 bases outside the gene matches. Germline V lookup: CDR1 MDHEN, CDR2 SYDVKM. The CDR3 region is CASSPRGGLTDTQYF. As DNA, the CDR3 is TGTGCCAGCAGCCCCCGGGGGGGCTTAACAGATACGCAGTATTTT.

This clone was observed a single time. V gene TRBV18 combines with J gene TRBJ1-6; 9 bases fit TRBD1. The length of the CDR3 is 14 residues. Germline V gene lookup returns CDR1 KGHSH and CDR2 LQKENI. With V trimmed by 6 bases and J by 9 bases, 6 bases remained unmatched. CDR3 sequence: CASSRDRVGSPLHF. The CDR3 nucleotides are TGTGCCAGCTCTCGGGACAGGGTTGGTTCACCCCTCCACTTT.

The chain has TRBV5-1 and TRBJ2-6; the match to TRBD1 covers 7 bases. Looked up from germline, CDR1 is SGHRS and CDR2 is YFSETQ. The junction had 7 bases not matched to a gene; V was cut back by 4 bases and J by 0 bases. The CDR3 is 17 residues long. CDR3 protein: CASSPGQARSGANVLTF. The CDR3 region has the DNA TGCGCCAGCAGCCCTGGACAGGCTCGCTCTGGGGCCAACGTCCTGACTTTC.

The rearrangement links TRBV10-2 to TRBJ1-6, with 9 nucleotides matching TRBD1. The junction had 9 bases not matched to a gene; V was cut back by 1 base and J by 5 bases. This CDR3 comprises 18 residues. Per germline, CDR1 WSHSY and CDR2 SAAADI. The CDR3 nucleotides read TGCGCCAGCAGTGAGTTAACCCCCTGGACAGGGGATAATTCACCCCTCCACTTT. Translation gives CASSELTPWTGDNSPLHF.

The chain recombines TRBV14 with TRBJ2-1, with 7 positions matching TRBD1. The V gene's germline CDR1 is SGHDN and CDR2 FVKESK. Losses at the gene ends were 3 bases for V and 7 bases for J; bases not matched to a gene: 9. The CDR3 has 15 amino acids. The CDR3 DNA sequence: TGTGCCAGCAGCCATAGACAGGGCCTTTGGAATGAGCAGTTCTTC. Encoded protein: CASSHRQGLWNEQFF.

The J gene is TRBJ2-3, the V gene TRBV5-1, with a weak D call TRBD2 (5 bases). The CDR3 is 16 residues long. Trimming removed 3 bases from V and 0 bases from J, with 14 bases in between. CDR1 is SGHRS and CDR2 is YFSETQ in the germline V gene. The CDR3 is CASSSGLLPSTDTQYF. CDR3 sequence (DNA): TGCGCCAGCAGCTCAGGACTGCTTCCGAGCACAGATACGCAGTATTTT.

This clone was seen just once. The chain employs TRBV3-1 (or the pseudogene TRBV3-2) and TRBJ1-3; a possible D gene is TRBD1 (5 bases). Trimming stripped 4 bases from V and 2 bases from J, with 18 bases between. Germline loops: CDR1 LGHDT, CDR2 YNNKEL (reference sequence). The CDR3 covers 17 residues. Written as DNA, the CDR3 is TGTGCCAGCAGCCGACGCAATTCCCCACAGGCTGGAAACACCATATATTTT. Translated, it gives CASSRRNSPQAGNTIYF.